One T cell receptor beta chain is described in this entry. As yet, its antigen is unknown. The sample belongs to a study of cytomegalovirus exposure and HLA in healthy donors. For the study at large: Previous work identified 95 million to 140 million unique TCR beta sequences from about 179 million T cells.

Germline V gene lookup returns CDR1 MNHEY and CDR2 SMNVEV (reference sequence). CDR3 length equals 13 residues. The ends were cut back, 2 bases at V and 5 bases at J, with 9 bases in the middle. PCR amplification relied on 60 Vbeta primers (plus 13 Jbeta primers). Sequenced by immunoSEQ multiplex PCR; TCRdb stores in-frame clones only, minus some. Of about 150,000 clones detected, around three quarters appear once; the ten largest clones hold 4.8%. Overall study findings and caveats: In a later analysis, common viral pathogens appeared linked to several of the most significant clusters. Excluded were some V segments that proved indistinguishable, including TRBV6-2 and TRBV6-3. A missense DCLRE1C variant was associated with V- and J-gene trimming of TCR beta chains in a later analysis, and an independent cohort replicated the association.

Sequenced input: PBMCs. This clonotype originated in a man aged 25 to 40 in good health. The chain combines TRBV27 with TRBJ1-1; D remains ambiguous. This CDR3 reads CASSLTERTEAFF. The CDR3 nucleotides read TGTGCCAGCAGTTTAACCGAGAGGACTGAAGCTTTCTTT.